Following are 13 T cell receptor beta chains from one sample sequenced in a study of cytomegalovirus exposure and HLA in healthy donors. Sequenced by immunoSEQ multiplex PCR; TCRdb stores in-frame clones only, minus some. The repertoire holds some 150,000 clones, with approximately 89% as singletons. The sample taken for sequencing was PBMCs. These receptors all come from a man aged 18 to 29 in good health and CMV-seronegative.

V usage is TRBV9 and J usage is TRBJ2-1; the D gene is possibly TRBD1 (6 bases). V was trimmed by 0 bases and J by 9 bases, leaving 16 bases between them. Per the germline V gene, CDR1 is SGDLS and CDR2 is YYNGEE. This CDR3 has 15 residues. The chain's CDR3 is CASSVGQGPGGEQFF. CDR3 bases: TGTGCCAGCAGCGTAGGTCAGGGGCCTGGGGGTGAGCAGTTCTTC.

The CDR3 loop is CASRSGSGEQFF. DNA of the CDR3: TGTGCCAGTAGAAGCGGGAGTGGAGAGCAGTTCTTC. The chain carries TRBV19 and TRBJ2-1; 8 bases align to TRBD2. This CDR3 is 12 amino acids long. Germline CDR1 reads LNHDA; CDR2 reads SQIVND (reference sequence). V lost 6 bases and J lost 10; bases outside the gene matches: 5.

The chain uses TRBV9 and TRBJ1-4, with 8 bases that match TRBD1. J lost 8 bases, V lost 3 bases, and 6 bases had no gene match. The CDR3 consists of 14 residues. Germline CDR1 and CDR2: SGDLS and YYNGEE. CDR3 nucleotides: TGTGCCAGCAGCGGACAGGGGATTGGCGAAAAACTGTTTTTT. This codes for CASSGQGIGEKLFF.

The V gene is TRBV19, the J gene TRBJ2-1; 10 nucleotides line up with TRBD2. Germline V gene lookup returns CDR1 LNHDA and CDR2 SQIVND (reference sequence). The CDR3 runs to 15 residues. V lost 6 bases to trimming and J lost 6 bases; unmatched junction nucleotides: 8. CDR3 sequence: CASRESGRAFNEQFF. The CDR3 bases are TGTGCCAGTAGGGAGAGCGGGAGGGCCTTCAATGAGCAGTTCTTC.

CDR3 in amino acids: CAWKVVGVNTEAFF. DNA of the CDR3: TGTGCCTGGAAGGTCGTAGGAGTGAACACTGAAGCTTTCTTT. The chain recombines TRBV30 with TRBJ1-1; D uncertain. The CDR3 sequence is 14 residues long. CDR1 is GTSNPN, CDR2 SVGIG, per germline (reference sequence). Trimming removed 4 bases at V and 0 bases at J, with 12 bases between.

This chain joins TRBV27 and TRBJ1-1; a possible D gene is TRBD1 (6 bases). V was shortened by 3 bases and J by 5 bases, with 10 bases between the two germline ends. Germline assignment: CDR1 MNHEY and CDR2 SMNVEV (reference sequence). The CDR3 runs 13 residues. The CDR3 sequence is CASSFGTKTEAFF. The CDR3 nucleotides read TGTGCCAGCAGTTTCGGGACAAAAACTGAAGCTTTCTTT.

V is TRBV6-6 and J is TRBJ2-3, with TRBD2 matching over 12 bases. The CDR3 is made up of 16 amino acids. CDR1 is MNHNY and CDR2 is SVGAGI in the germline V gene (reference sequence). The trim removed 6 bases at V and 1 base at J, leaving 5 bases unmatched. The CDR3 sequence: CASRPGLAGRTDTQYF. The CDR3 DNA reads TGTGCCAGCAGACCGGGACTAGCGGGCCGCACAGATACGCAGTATTTT.

The V gene is TRBV18, the J gene TRBJ1-5, with D perhaps TRBD1 (6 bases). V lost 5 bases to trimming and J lost 5 bases, with 10 bases between them. In germline, CDR1 is KGHSH, CDR2 LQKENI. The CDR3 extends over 13 amino acids. CDR3 residues: CASSRQEYQPQHF. The DNA of the CDR3 is TGTGCCAGCTCAAGACAGGAATATCAGCCCCAGCATTTT.

This clone came up once. The rearrangement links TRBV5-6 to TRBJ2-7; tentative D call: TRBD2 (5 bases). The length of the CDR3 is 15 residues. V lost 0 bases and J lost 0, with 10 bases in between. CDR1 is SGHDT, CDR2 YYEEEE, per germline. The CDR3 reads CASSLERLSSYEQYV. DNA for the CDR3: TGTGCCAGCAGCTTGGAGCGGTTATCCTCCTACGAGCAGTACGTC.

The rearrangement links TRBV12-5 to TRBJ2-5; the D is unclear. The V gene lost 5 bases and the J gene lost 5 bases, with 9 bases spanning the gap. The CDR3 loop spans 12 amino acids. Germline values: CDR1 LGHNT, CDR2 FRNRAP. The CDR3 coding sequence is TGTGCTAGTGGTATATACGGGGAGACCCAGTACTTC. As protein: CASGIYGETQYF.

The V gene is TRBV6-6, the J gene TRBJ1-4, with no clear D. CDR1 is MNHNY, CDR2 SVGAGI, per germline (reference sequence). The CDR3 covers 16 residues. V lost 0 bases and J 7 bases, leaving 15 bases between the germline ends. In DNA form, the CDR3 reads TGTGCCAGCAGTTACTCGATCGGGAGGGTTGGTGAAAAACTGTTTTTT. Translating gives CASSYSIGRVGEKLFF.

The chain has TRBV5-6 and TRBJ2-4; perhaps TRBD1 as D (6 bases). The V gene lost 4 bases and the J gene lost 4 bases, with 21 bases spanning the gap. This CDR3 contains 17 residues. Germline V gives CDR1 SGHDT, CDR2 YYEEEE. In DNA, the CDR3 is TGTGCCAGCAGCGGGGTCAGGCAGGGGCGGCGAAAAAACATTCAGTACTTC. It is translated as CASSGVRQGRRKNIQYF.

The chain joins TRBV5-5 to TRBJ1-5; TRBD1 matches at 8 bases. This CDR3 comprises 14 residues. Trimming cost V 4 bases and J 5 bases; bases outside gene matches: 5. Germline V gene lookup returns CDR1 SGHKS and CDR2 YYEKEE (reference sequence). The CDR3 DNA reads as TGTGCCAGCAGCCGCGGGACAGGCCATCAGCCCCAGCATTTT. It specifies CASSRGTGHQPQHF.